The 29 T cell receptor beta chains reported below all come from one sample, sequenced in a study. TCRdb called the 5' RACE reads again in MiXCR, with one record for every CDR3 protein. The data show just over 60,000 distinct CDR3 sequences, almost 30% seen once. Specimen: tumor-infiltrating naive CD4+ T cells sorted from the breast tumor. The subset denotes: naive CD4+ T cells, CD4+CD45RA+CD25-. The receptors derive from a female donor with breast cancer.

The chain uses TRBV7-9 and TRBJ1-5; 8 bases fit TRBD1. CDR3 length: 17 residues. The V segment lost 9 bases and the J segment 6 bases; nucleotides outside the gene matches: 19. Looked up from germline, CDR1 is SEHNR and CDR2 is FQNEAQ (reference sequence). The CDR3 region is CARSLGGGRGRGQPQHF. The CDR3 DNA reads as TGTGCCAGAAGTCTTGGGGGCGGCAGGGGGCGCGGTCAGCCCCAGCATTTT.

This clonotype showed up just a few times. The CDR3 protein is CSVEEGTEAFF. As DNA, the CDR3 is TGCAGCGTTGAGGAAGGGACTGAAGCTTTCTTT. The chain links TRBV29-1 to TRBJ1-1; D remains unclear. This CDR3 is 11 amino acids long. Germline CDR1 and CDR2: SQVTM and ANQGSEA. The V end was cut by 3 bases, the J end by 5 bases, with 7 bases between. The full variable domain, its missing parts supplied by reference TRBV29-1 and TRBJ1-1, is SAVISQKPSRDICQRGTSLTIQCQVDSQVTMMFWYRQQPGQSLTLIATANQGSEATYESGFVIDKFPISRPNLTFSTLTVSNMSPEDSSIYLCSVEEGTEAFFGQGTRLTVV.

The chain links TRBV7-6 to TRBJ2-5, with 11 bases lining up with TRBD2. The CDR3 loop spans 17 amino acids. CDR1 and CDR2 (germline): SGHVS, FNYEAQ. The J segment lost 1 base and the V segment lost 5 bases, leaving 9 bases of the junction unmatched. The CDR3 coding sequence is TGTGCCAGCAGCCCAGCCACTAGCGGGGGACTCCAAGAGACCCAGTACTTC. Translating gives CASSPATSGGLQETQYF.

Ten or more counts support this clonotype. The rearrangement uses TRBV5-1 and TRBJ1-5, with 11 nucleotides matching TRBD1. Looked up from germline, CDR1 is SGHRS and CDR2 is YFSETQ. The length of the CDR3 is 15 residues. The junction had 4 bases not matched to a gene; V was cut back by 3 bases and J by 5 bases. This CDR3 reads CASSSGDRGDQPQHF. The DNA of the CDR3 is TGCGCCAGCAGCTCCGGGGACAGGGGGGATCAGCCCCAGCATTTT.

This chain uses TRBV15 with TRBJ1-1; D unresolved. Looked up from germline, CDR1 is LNHNV and CDR2 is YYDKDF (reference sequence). V was pared by 0 bases and J by 2 bases, with 4 bases between. CDR3 size: 13 residues. CDR3 DNA: TGTGCCACCAGCAGAGATCTAAACACTGAAGCTTTCTTT. It yields the protein CATSRDLNTEAFF.

The V gene is TRBV5-8, the J gene TRBJ1-2, with a weak D call TRBD1 (5 bases). This CDR3 is 16 amino acids long. Germline CDR1 and CDR2: SGHTS and YDEGEE. Trimming took off 0 bases at V and 3 bases at J, with 15 bases between the two ends. Here the CDR3 reads CASSLGGTKLDYGYTF. DNA of the CDR3: TGTGCCAGCAGCTTGGGGGGGACTAAGCTGGACTATGGCTACACCTTC.

This clonotype is labeled as medium-sized (0.01 to 0.1%). V and J are TRBV7-9 and TRBJ2-5; D remains ambiguous. This CDR3 is 14 amino acids long. Germline CDR1 SEHNR, CDR2 FQNEAQ (reference sequence). V shed 1 base and J shed 6 bases, with 12 bases lying between them. This CDR3 reads CASSLEGGSQTQYF. The CDR3 nucleotides are TGTGCCAGCAGCTTAGAGGGCGGTTCCCAGACCCAGTACTTC.

The table lists this clonotype with a few counts. V and J are TRBV7-2 and TRBJ2-7; D is possibly TRBD1 or TRBD2 (5 bases each). The CDR3 contains 14 residues. Between the trimmed V and J ends, which lost 5 bases and 3 bases, there was a span of 14 bases. Germline V gives CDR1 SGHTA, CDR2 FQGNSA. Written as DNA, the CDR3 is TGTGCCAGCAGCCCATCGGGACGGGGCTACGAGCAGTACTTC. Protein: CASSPSGRGYEQYF.

The chain employs TRBV5-1 and TRBJ1-2; D gene ambiguous. V lost 0 bases and J lost 1, with 10 bases in between. CDR1 and CDR2 from the germline V gene are SGHRS and YFSETQ. CDR3 length: 15 amino acids. The CDR3 loop is CASSLATGYNYGYTF. For the CDR3, the DNA is TGCGCCAGCAGCTTGGCAACTGGATATAACTATGGCTACACCTTC.

The chain links TRBV5-1 to TRBJ2-3; TRBD1 is a possible D gene (7 bases). The V end was cut by 6 bases, the J end by 6 bases, with 20 bases between. This CDR3 has 15 amino acids. Per the germline V gene, CDR1 is SGHRS and CDR2 is YFSETQ. CDR3 sequence reads: CASNPQGGQLDTQYF. For the CDR3, the DNA is TGCGCCAGCAATCCTCAGGGGGGCCAGTTGGATACGCAGTATTTT.

The rearrangement uses TRBV13 and TRBJ2-2; D possibly matches TRBD1 or TRBD2 (5 bases each). Germline loops: CDR1 PRHDT, CDR2 FYEKMQ (reference sequence). The CDR3 totals 12 residues. Trimming removed 7 bases from V and 11 bases from J, with 14 bases in between. The chain's CDR3 is CASTGTGLELFF. The CDR3 coding sequence is TGTGCCAGCACCGGGACCGGGTTAGAGCTGTTTTTT.

This clonotype appeared a few times. V is TRBV5-4 and J is TRBJ1-1, with D unclear. The CDR3 covers 15 residues. V was clipped by 0 bases and J by 4 bases, with 13 bases between them. Germline assignment: CDR1 SGHNT and CDR2 YYREEE (reference sequence). The CDR3 protein is CASSLAERGGTEAFF. The CDR3 bases are TGTGCCAGCAGCTTGGCCGAACGAGGAGGCACTGAAGCTTTCTTT.

V usage is TRBV14 and J usage is TRBJ1-6; D is undetermined. V lost 4 bases and J lost 7, with 11 bases in between. CDR3 length equals 14 residues. Looked up from germline, CDR1 is SGHDN and CDR2 is FVKESK. CDR3 sequence: CASSRRDWNSPLHF. The DNA for the CDR3 is TGTGCCAGCAGCCGAAGGGATTGGAATTCACCCCTCCACTTT.

The J gene is TRBJ2-6, the V gene TRBV7-2; tentative D call: TRBD1 (5 bases). Germline CDR1 and CDR2: SGHTA and FQGNSA. The CDR3 extends over 18 amino acids. With 5 bases removed from V and 0 bases from J, the gap between germline ends came to 17 bases. CDR3 residues: CASSPRTRALSGANVLTF. As DNA, the CDR3 is TGTGCCAGCAGCCCCAGGACAAGGGCCCTCTCTGGGGCCAACGTCCTGACTTTC. Complete variable domain (other parts from reference TRBV7-2 and TRBJ2-6): GAGVSQSPSNKVTEKGKDVELRCDPISGHTALYWYRQSLGQGLEFLIYFQGNSAPDKSGLPSDRFSAERTGGSVSTLTIQRTQQEDSAVYLCASSPRTRALSGANVLTFGAGSRLTVL.

This clonotype was counted between two and nine times. The genes are TRBV12-3 or TRBV12-4 and TRBJ1-1; 8 bases line up with TRBD1. V lost 4 bases and J lost 4; bases outside the gene matches: 5. The CDR3 is 14 residues long. The chain's CDR3 is CASSSGGASTEAFF. The CDR3 region has the DNA TGTGCCAGCAGTTCAGGGGGCGCTTCCACTGAAGCTTTCTTT.

The rearrangement joins TRBV20-1 to TRBJ2-7, with a tentative D call TRBD2 (5 bases). The germline V gene has CDR1 DFQATT and CDR2 SNEGSKA (reference sequence). The CDR3 extends over 13 amino acids. V lost 1 base and J 3 bases, leaving 10 bases between the germline ends. The DNA of the CDR3 is TGCAGTGCTAGAGTACCTAGCAGCTACGAGCAGTACTTC. Translating gives CSARVPSSYEQYF.

The table lists this clonotype with many counts. V gene TRBV5-1 combines with J gene TRBJ1-1, with D uncertain. V lost 0 bases and J 0 bases, leaving 6 bases between the germline ends. Germline CDR1 and CDR2: SGHRS and YFSETQ. This CDR3 has 14 amino acids. Here the CDR3 reads CASSLDGMNTEAFF. The CDR3 DNA is TGCGCCAGCAGCTTGGATGGAATGAACACTGAAGCTTTCTTT.

The chain joins TRBV12-3 or TRBV12-4 to TRBJ1-2; D is unresolved. The CDR3 contains 14 residues. V dropped 5 bases and J dropped 7 bases, with 17 bases sitting between them. CDR3 amino acids: CASSDGRPGSGYTF. The CDR3 region has the DNA TGTGCCAGCAGTGACGGGAGACCCGGCTCTGGCTACACCTTC.

The V call is TRBV5-5, the J call TRBJ2-3, with 7 bases matching TRBD2. Germline V gene data show CDR1 as SGHKS and CDR2 as YYEKEE (reference sequence). Trimming at V came to 6 bases and at J to 8 bases, leaving 21 bases not matched to a gene. This CDR3 region has 17 residues. The CDR3 is CASTLMVSGGNSGTQYF. In DNA form, the CDR3 reads TGTGCCAGCACACTTATGGTGTCGGGAGGCAACTCAGGTACGCAGTATTTT. Drawing the rest from reference TRBV5-5 and TRBJ2-3, the complete variable domain is DAGVTQSPTHLIKTRGQQVTLRCSPISGHKSVSWYQQVLGQGPQFIFQYYEKEERGRGNFPDRFSARQFPNYSSELNVNALLLGDSALYLCASTLMVSGGNSGTQYFGPGTRLTVL.

The chain is built from TRBV20-1 and TRBJ2-6; 11 bases line up with TRBD1. V gave up 1 base and J gave up 0 bases; unmatched junction bases: 5. The CDR3 sequence is 18 residues long. Germline V gives CDR1 DFQATT, CDR2 SNEGSKA (reference sequence). The CDR3 region has the DNA TGCAGTGCTAGAGCGAGAGGGACAGGGGGCTCTGGGGCCAACGTCCTGACTTTC. It specifies CSARARGTGGSGANVLTF.

The CDR3 spells CASSYWDLNTEAFF. The CDR3 DNA follows: TGTGCCAGCAGTTACTGGGACTTGAACACTGAAGCTTTCTTT. J is TRBJ1-1 and V is TRBV6-5; possible D gene TRBD1, 5 bases. The CDR3 extends over 14 amino acids. The V gene's germline CDR1 is MNHEY and CDR2 SVGAGI. The V end was cut by 1 base, the J end by 0 bases, with 6 bases between.

This clonotype was detected a few times. This sequence joins TRBV15 and TRBJ2-1; 7 bases map to TRBD1. Germline V gene data show CDR1 as LNHNV and CDR2 as YYDKDF (reference sequence). The CDR3 contains 15 residues. Trimming at V came to 1 base and at J to 6 bases, leaving 6 bases not matched to a gene. The CDR3 region has the DNA TGTGCCACCAGCAGAGCCTTCGCAGGGGGCAATGAGCAGTTCTTC. Protein product: CATSRAFAGGNEQFF.

This clonotype appeared many times. This rearrangement joins TRBV5-1 to TRBJ2-5; D remains unclear. Per the germline V gene, CDR1 is SGHRS and CDR2 is YFSETQ. The CDR3 sequence is 13 residues long. The ends were cut back, 1 base at V and 5 bases at J, with 9 bases in the middle. The CDR3 reads CASSLTEWETQYF. DNA of the CDR3: TGCGCCAGCAGCTTGACGGAGTGGGAGACCCAGTACTTC.

This clonotype came up a few times. The chain joins TRBV12-3 or TRBV12-4 to TRBJ1-5; the D is unclear. This CDR3 has 14 residues. V was shortened by 1 base and J by 6 bases, with 10 bases between the two germline ends. CDR3 DNA sequence: TGTGCCAGCAGTTTAGGTGGGGATGCTCAGCCCCAGCATTTT. Protein sequence: CASSLGGDAQPQHF.

Points on this clonotype: The junction and the germline gene differ at one end; a read error may be behind it. The chain links TRBV5-1 to TRBJ1-5; D is unclear. Germline CDR1 and CDR2: SGHRS and YFSETQ. The CDR3 has 15 residues. In nucleotides, the CDR3 is TGCGCCAGCAGCTTGGAAGGGTTGGGCAATCAGCCCAAGCATTTT. Protein sequence: CASSLEGLGNQPKHF.

In this sample, this clonotype turned up a few times. This sequence joins TRBV6-5 and TRBJ2-5; D may be TRBD2 (5 bases). Trimming pared 7 bases from V and 0 bases from J, leaving 15 bases between. The CDR3 consists of 15 residues. Germline CDR1 is MNHEY and CDR2 is SVGAGI. This CDR3 is CASNGGQQYQETQYF. CDR3 nucleotides: TGTGCCAGCAACGGCGGGCAACAGTACCAAGAGACCCAGTACTTC.

Many counts were recorded for this clonotype. The rearrangement links TRBV20-1 to TRBJ1-4; D not resolved. Trimming stripped 2 bases from V and 7 bases from J, with 8 bases between. The CDR3 length is 12 residues. Germline V gene data show CDR1 as DFQATT and CDR2 as SNEGSKA (reference sequence). CDR3 region: CSARTPGEKLFF. CDR3 nucleotides: TGCAGTGCTAGAACCCCGGGTGAAAAACTGTTTTTT.

With respect to this clonotype: The conserved phenylalanine or tryptophan is not found at the CDR3 terminus, so this likely reflects a read error. The rearrangement links TRBV7-2 to TRBJ2-3; weak D call: TRBD2 (5 bases). CDR1 SGHTA and CDR2 FQGNSA come from the germline V gene. V was pared by 2 bases and J by 0 bases, with 9 bases between. The CDR3 is made up of 15 amino acids. CDR3 residues: CASSLQAGSTDTQYS. CDR3 DNA sequence: TGTGCCAGCAGCTTACAGGCGGGCAGCACAGATACGCAGTATTCT.

There are a few counts of this clonotype. V usage is TRBV7-3 and J usage is TRBJ2-1, with 11 bases identical to TRBD2. CDR1 SGHTA and CDR2 FQGTGA come from the germline V gene. V lost 5 bases and J lost 4; bases outside the gene matches: 4. The CDR3 has 15 residues. CDR3 DNA: TGTGCCAGCAGCGCGGGACTAGCGGATTACAATGAGCAGTTCTTC. Residues: CASSAGLADYNEQFF.